The source of this T cell receptor (beta chain) is a study of blood T cell repertoires in COVID-19. Study-wide background: The origin of the acute and convalescent COVID-19 samples was the United States, Italy and Spain. Sources were T cells, B-cell-depleted T cells, or PBMCs; the material itself was cDNA or gDNA.

Followed over time, Seattle patients had been enrolled while infection was active. Measured with immunoSEQ multiplex PCR; TCRdb has only the in-frame clones, and not every one. This table holds 250,000 to 300,000 clones, approximately 87% found once. Germline values: CDR1 MNHNS, CDR2 SASEGT. The V and J ends lost 4 bases and 8 bases respectively, with 20 bases between them. The CDR3 extends over 16 amino acids. The sequenced sample consisted of peripheral blood. The sequence was obtained from a woman in her 30s with COVID-19, enrolled during active disease. The chain recombines TRBV6-1 with TRBJ2-2, with D possibly TRBD2 on 5 matching bases. Written as DNA, the CDR3 is TGTGCCAGCAGTGGGCGACATGGGAGCATGGGGGGGGAGCTGTTTTTT. This sequence encodes CASSGRHGSMGGELFF.